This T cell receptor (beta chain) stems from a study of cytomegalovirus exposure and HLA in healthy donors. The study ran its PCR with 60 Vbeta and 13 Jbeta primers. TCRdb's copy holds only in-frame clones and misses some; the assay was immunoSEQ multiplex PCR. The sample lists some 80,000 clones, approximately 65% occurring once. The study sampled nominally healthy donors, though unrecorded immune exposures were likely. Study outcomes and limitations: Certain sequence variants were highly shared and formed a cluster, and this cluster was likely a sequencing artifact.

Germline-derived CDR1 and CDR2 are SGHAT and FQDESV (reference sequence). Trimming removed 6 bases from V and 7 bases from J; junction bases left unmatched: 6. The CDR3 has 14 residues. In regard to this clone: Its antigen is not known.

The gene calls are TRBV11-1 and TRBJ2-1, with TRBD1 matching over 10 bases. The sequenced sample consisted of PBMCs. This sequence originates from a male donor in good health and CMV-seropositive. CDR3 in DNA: TGTGCCAGCAGTTATGACAGGGGGCTTAATGAGCAGTTCTTC. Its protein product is CASSYDRGLNEQFF. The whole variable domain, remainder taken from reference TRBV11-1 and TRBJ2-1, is EAEVAQSPRYKITEKSQAVAFWCDPISGHATLYWYRQILGQGPELLVQFQDESVVDDSQLPKDRFSAERLKGVDSTLKIQPAELGDSAMYLCASSYDRGLNEQFFGPGTRLTVL.